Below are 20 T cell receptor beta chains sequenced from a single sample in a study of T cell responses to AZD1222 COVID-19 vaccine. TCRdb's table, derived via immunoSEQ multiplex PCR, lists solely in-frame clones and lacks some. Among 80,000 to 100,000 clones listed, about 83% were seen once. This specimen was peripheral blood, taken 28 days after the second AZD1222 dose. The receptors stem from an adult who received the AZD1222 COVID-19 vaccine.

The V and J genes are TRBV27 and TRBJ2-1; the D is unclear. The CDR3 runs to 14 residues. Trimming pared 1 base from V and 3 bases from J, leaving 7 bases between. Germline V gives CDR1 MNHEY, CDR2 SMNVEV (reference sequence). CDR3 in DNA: TGTGCCAGCAGTTTATACAGCTACTACAATGAGCAGTTCTTC. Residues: CASSLYSYYNEQFF.

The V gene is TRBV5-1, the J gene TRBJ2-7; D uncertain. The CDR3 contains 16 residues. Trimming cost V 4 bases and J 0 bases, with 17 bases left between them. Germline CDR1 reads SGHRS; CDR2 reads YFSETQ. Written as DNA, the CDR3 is TGCGCCAGCAGCCTCGGGTCAACTGCTAGCTCCTACGAGCAGTACTTC. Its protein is CASSLGSTASSYEQYF.

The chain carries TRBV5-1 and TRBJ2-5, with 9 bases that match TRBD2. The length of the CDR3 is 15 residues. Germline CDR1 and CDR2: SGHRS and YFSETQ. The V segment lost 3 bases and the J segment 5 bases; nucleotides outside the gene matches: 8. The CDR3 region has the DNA TGCGCCAGCAGCTACCTAGCGGGGCCCCGGGAGACCCAGTACTTC. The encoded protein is CASSYLAGPRETQYF.

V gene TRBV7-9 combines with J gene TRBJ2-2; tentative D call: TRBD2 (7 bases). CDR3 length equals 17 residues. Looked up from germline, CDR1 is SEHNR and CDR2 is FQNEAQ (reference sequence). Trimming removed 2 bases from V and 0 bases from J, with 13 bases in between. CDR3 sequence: CASSLSAGAANTGELFF. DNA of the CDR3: TGTGCCAGCAGCTTATCGGCGGGGGCCGCGAACACCGGGGAGCTGTTTTTT. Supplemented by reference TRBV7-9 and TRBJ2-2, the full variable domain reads DTGVSQNPRHKITKRGQNVTFRCDPISEHNRLYWYRQTLGQGPEFLTYFQNEAQLEKSRLLSDRFSAERPKGSFSTLEIQRTEQGDSAMYLCASSLSAGAANTGELFFGEGSRLTVL.

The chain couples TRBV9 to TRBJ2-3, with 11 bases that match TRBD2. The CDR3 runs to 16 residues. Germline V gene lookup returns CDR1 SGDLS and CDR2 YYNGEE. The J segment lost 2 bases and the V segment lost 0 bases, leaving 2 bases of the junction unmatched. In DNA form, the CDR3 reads TGTGCCAGCAGCGTAGGACTAGCGGGGTTCACAGATACGCAGTATTTT. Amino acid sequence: CASSVGLAGFTDTQYF.

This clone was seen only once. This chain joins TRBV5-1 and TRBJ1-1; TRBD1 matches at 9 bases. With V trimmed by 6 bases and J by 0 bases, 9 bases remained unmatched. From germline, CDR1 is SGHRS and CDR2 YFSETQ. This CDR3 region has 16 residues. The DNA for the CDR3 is TGCGCCAGCACTGCGACAGGGGGATCCATGAACACTGAAGCTTTCTTT. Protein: CASTATGGSMNTEAFF.

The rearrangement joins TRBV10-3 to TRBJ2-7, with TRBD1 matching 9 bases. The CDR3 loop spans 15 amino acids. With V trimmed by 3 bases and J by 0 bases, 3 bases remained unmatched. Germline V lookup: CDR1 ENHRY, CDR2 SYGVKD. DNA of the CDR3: TGTGCCATCAGTGATTGGACAGGGGCCTCCTACGAGCAGTACTTC. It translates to CAISDWTGASYEQYF.

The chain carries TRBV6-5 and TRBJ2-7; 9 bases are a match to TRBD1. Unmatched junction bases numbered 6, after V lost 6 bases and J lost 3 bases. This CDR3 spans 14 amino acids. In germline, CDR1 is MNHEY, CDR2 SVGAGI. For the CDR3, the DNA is TGTGCCAGCAGGACCGGGACAGGGATCTACGAGCAGTACTTC. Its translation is CASRTGTGIYEQYF.

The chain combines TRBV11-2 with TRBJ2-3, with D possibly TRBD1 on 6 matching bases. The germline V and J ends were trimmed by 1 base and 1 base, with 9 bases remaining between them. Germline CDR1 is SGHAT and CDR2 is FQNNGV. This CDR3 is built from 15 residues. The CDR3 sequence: CASSLAGGGTDTQYF. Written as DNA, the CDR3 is TGTGCCAGCAGCTTAGCTGGGGGCGGCACAGATACGCAGTATTTT.

The CDR3 DNA sequence: TGCGCCAGCAGCTTGACAATCTCAGGGTCTAATGAGCAGTTCTTC. Its protein is CASSLTISGSNEQFF. J is TRBJ2-1 and V is TRBV5-1; maybe TRBD1 (5 bases). The CDR3 consists of 15 residues. Per germline, CDR1 SGHRS and CDR2 YFSETQ. V lost 1 base and J 7 bases, leaving 15 bases between the germline ends.

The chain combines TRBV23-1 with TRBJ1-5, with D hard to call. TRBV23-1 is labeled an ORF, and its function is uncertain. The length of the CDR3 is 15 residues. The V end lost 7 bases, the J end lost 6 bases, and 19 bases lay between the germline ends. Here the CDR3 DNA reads TGCGCCAGCACTAGCGGGCAGGCCAGTCGTCAGCCCCAGCATTTT. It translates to CASTSGQASRQPQHF.

CDR3 loop: CASRIGKGASQPQHF. The CDR3 DNA sequence: TGTGCCAGCAGGATTGGGAAGGGGGCGAGTCAGCCCCAGCATTTT. The chain combines TRBV21-1 with TRBJ1-5; no DNA check was done on the table's D call, TRBD1. TRBV21-1 is assigned pseudogene status. The CDR3 is 15 amino acids.

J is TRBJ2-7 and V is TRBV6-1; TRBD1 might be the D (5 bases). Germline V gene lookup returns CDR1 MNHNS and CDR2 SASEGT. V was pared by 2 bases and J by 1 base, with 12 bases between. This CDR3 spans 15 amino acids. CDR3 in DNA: TGTGCCAGCAGTGAAACAGGAGCCCTATCCTACGAGCAGTACTTC. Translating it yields CASSETGALSYEQYF.

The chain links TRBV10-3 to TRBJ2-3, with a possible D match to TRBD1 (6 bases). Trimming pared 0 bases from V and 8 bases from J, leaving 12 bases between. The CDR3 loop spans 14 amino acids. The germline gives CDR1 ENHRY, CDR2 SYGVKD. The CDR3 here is CAISESTGSGTQYF. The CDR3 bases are TGTGCCATCAGTGAGTCGACAGGTTCGGGTACGCAGTATTTT.

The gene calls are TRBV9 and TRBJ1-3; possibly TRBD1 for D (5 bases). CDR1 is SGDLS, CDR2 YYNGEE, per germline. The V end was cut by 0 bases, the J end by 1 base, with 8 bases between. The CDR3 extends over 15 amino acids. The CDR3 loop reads CASSVGRGSGNTIYF. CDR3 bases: TGTGCCAGCAGCGTAGGACGGGGGTCTGGAAACACCATATATTTT. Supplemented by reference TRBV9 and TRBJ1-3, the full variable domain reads DSGVTQTPKHLITATGQRVTLRCSPRSGDLSVYWYQQSLDQGLQFLIQYYNGEERAKGNILERFSAQQFPDLHSELNLSSLELGDSALYFCASSVGRGSGNTIYFGEGSWLTVV.

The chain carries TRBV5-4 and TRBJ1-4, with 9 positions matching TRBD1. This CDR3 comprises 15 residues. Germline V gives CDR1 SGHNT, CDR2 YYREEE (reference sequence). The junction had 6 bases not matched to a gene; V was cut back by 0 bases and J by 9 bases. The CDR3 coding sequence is TGTGCCAGCAGCTTGGGTTCCGGGACAGGGAAAAAACTGTTTTTT. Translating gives CASSLGSGTGKKLFF.

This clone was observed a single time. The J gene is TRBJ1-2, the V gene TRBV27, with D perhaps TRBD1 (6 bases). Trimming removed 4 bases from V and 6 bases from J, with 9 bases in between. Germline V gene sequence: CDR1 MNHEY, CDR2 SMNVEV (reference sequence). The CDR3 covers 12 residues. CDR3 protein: CASSSGAHGYTF. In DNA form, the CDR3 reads TGTGCCAGCAGTTCAGGGGCGCATGGCTACACCTTC.

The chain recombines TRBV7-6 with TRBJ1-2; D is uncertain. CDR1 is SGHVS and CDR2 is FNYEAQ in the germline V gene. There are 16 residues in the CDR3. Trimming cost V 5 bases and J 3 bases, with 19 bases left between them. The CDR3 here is CASSPSLSPNDYGYTF. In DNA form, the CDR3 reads TGTGCCAGCAGCCCCTCTCTCTCCCCGAACGACTATGGCTACACCTTC.

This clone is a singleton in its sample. CDR3 amino acids: CASSPPGQGSTNEKLFF. The CDR3 DNA reads TGTGCCAGCAGCCCTCCCGGGCAGGGGTCAACTAATGAAAAACTGTTTTTT. J is TRBJ1-4 and V is TRBV9; D is possibly TRBD1 (6 bases). The V gene lost 4 bases and the J gene lost 0 bases, with 16 bases spanning the gap. CDR1 is SGDLS, CDR2 YYNGEE, per germline. CDR3 length equals 17 residues.

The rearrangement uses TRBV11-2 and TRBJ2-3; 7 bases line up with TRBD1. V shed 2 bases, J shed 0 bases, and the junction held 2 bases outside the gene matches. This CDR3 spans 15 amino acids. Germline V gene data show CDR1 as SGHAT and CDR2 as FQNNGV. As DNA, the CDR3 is TGTGCCAGCAGCTTAAGACAGGGTAGCACAGATACGCAGTATTTT. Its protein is CASSLRQGSTDTQYF.